The 15 T cell receptor beta chains given below trace back to one sample, sequenced in a study of blood T cells in healthy people across ages. A second PCR, run for about 6 to 11 cycles, used a sample-barcoded 5' primer plus a J-beta primer mix. TCRdb itself ran the 5' RACE reads through MiXCR, one entry per CDR3 protein. The table records roughly 1.4 million distinct CDR3 sequences, approximately 60% of them present only once. The sequenced sample consisted of blood. The receptors come from a man between 18 and 29 years old in good health.

This chain uses TRBV6-2 or TRBV6-3 with TRBJ2-5; D remains ambiguous. V lost 0 bases and J lost 4, with 9 bases in between. This CDR3 has 14 residues. The V gene's germline CDR1 is MNHEY and CDR2 SVGEGT. The CDR3 region is CASSYSLFGETQYF. In DNA form, the CDR3 reads TGTGCCAGCAGTTACTCCCTATTCGGAGAGACCCAGTACTTC.

The chain employs TRBV4-1 and TRBJ2-7; 7 bases map to TRBD2. The CDR3 has 17 amino acids. Germline CDR1 is MGHRA and CDR2 is YSYEKL. Unmatched junction bases numbered 12, after V lost 0 bases and J lost 4 bases. The CDR3 DNA follows: TGCGCCAGCAGCCAAGATCAGGTACCCGGCGGGGGATACGAGCAGTACTTC. Amino acids: CASSQDQVPGGGYEQYF.

V and J are TRBV6-1 and TRBJ2-4, with 7 bases that match TRBD1. V shed 10 bases, J shed 0 bases, and the junction held 15 bases outside the gene matches. The CDR3 runs 17 residues. Per the germline V gene, CDR1 is MNHNS and CDR2 is SASEGT. CDR3 in amino acids: CATRGTERPIAKNIQYF. CDR3 coding DNA: TGTGCCACCAGGGGGACAGAGAGACCGATAGCCAAAAACATTCAGTACTTC.

V and J are TRBV4-1 and TRBJ1-2; unclear D gene. From germline, CDR1 is MGHRA and CDR2 YSYEKL. Trimming took 0 bases from V and 0 from J, leaving 17 bases between them. The CDR3 sequence is 18 residues long. CDR3 sequence reads: CASSQDFPRGQANYGYTF. The CDR3, as DNA: TGCGCCAGCAGCCAAGATTTTCCCCGCGGCCAAGCTAACTATGGCTACACCTTC.

V and J are TRBV28 and TRBJ2-7; D remains ambiguous. The V gene's germline CDR1 is MDHEN and CDR2 SYDVKM. The CDR3 runs to 12 residues. V was cut by 8 bases and J by 2 bases, with 10 bases left in between. In DNA, the CDR3 is TGTGCCAGCCAGATCGTTCCCTACGAGCAGTACTTC. Its translation is CASQIVPYEQYF. The variable domain in full, completed from reference TRBV28 and TRBJ2-7, reads DVKVTQSSRYLVKRTGEKVFLECVQDMDHENMFWYRQDPGLGLRLIYFSYDVKMKEKGDIPEGYSVSREKKERFSLILESASTNQTSMYLCASQIVPYEQYFGPGTRLTVT.

The rearrangement uses TRBV14 and TRBJ2-1; D is undetermined. V was trimmed by 2 bases and J by 0 bases, leaving 5 bases between them. Germline V gene data show CDR1 as SGHDN and CDR2 as FVKESK. The CDR3 runs 14 residues. The CDR3 is CASSQKSSYNEQFF. CDR3 nucleotide sequence: TGTGCCAGCAGCCAAAAGAGCTCCTACAATGAGCAGTTCTTC.

The chain combines TRBV11-2 with TRBJ2-5, with a tentative D call TRBD1 (6 bases). Germline V gene data show CDR1 as SGHAT and CDR2 as FQNNGV. The CDR3 sequence is 15 residues long. V lost 3 bases and J lost 4, with 15 bases in between. CDR3 sequence (DNA): TGTGCCAGCAGCTTTCGGGACACCCCGGGAGAGACCCAGTACTTC. This translates into CASSFRDTPGETQYF.

DNA for the CDR3: TGTGCCAGCACCCGAAATTCACCCCTCCACTTT. This codes for CASTRNSPLHF. The chain employs TRBV12-3 or TRBV12-4 and TRBJ1-6; D ambiguous. V lost 7 bases, J lost 7 bases, and 5 bases lay in between. The CDR3 totals 11 residues.

The rearrangement uses TRBV11-1 and TRBJ2-7, with D perhaps assigned TRBD1 or TRBD2 (5 bases each). The V end lost 4 bases, the J end lost 0 bases, and 16 bases lay between the germline ends. The CDR3 sequence is 16 residues long. The germline V gene has CDR1 SGHAT and CDR2 FQDESV (reference sequence). The CDR3 region is CASSSTGTGSSYEQYF. In DNA, the CDR3 is TGTGCCAGCAGCTCTACCGGGACGGGCAGCTCCTACGAGCAGTACTTC.

The chain recombines TRBV4-2 with TRBJ2-1; D is possibly TRBD1 (5 bases). The J call may not be correct, given that the DNA end is closer to TRBJ2-7. CDR1 is LGHNA, CDR2 YNFKEQ, per germline. CDR3 size: 20 residues. CDR3 amino acids: CASSQYPALTVDSSYNEQYF. The CDR3 region has the DNA TGTGCCAGCAGCCAATACCCGGCGTTGACAGTCGATAGCTCCTACAATGAGCAGTACTTC.

In its sample, this clonotype was seen a few times. One end of the junction varies from germline; a read error may be responsible. The gene calls are TRBV5-6 and TRBJ2-5, with TRBD2 as a possible D gene (6 bases). The V gene's germline CDR1 is SGHDT and CDR2 YYEEEE. The length of the CDR3 is 11 residues. The CDR3 here is CASNLGGEQYF. The CDR3 coding sequence is TGTGCCAGCAACTTGGGGGGTGAGCAGTACTTC.

V and J are TRBV7-2 and TRBJ1-2, with D tentatively TRBD1 (6 bases). Trimming shortened V by 0 bases and J by 8 bases, and 22 bases separated the two germline ends. The CDR3 length is 17 residues. Per the germline V gene, CDR1 is SGHTA and CDR2 is FQGNSA. The CDR3 loop is CASSLAGRQVRPGGYTF. CDR3 DNA sequence: TGTGCCAGCAGCTTAGCGGGCCGACAGGTCCGACCGGGAGGCTACACCTTC.

The V and J genes are TRBV11-2 and TRBJ2-1; maybe TRBD2 (5 bases). The CDR3 covers 14 residues. CDR1 is SGHAT and CDR2 is FQNNGV in the germline V gene. Trimming pared 5 bases from V and 8 bases from J, leaving 16 bases between. CDR3 DNA sequence: TGTGCCAGCAGCCCTAGACCCTCCGGGGATGAGCAGTTCTTC. As protein: CASSPRPSGDEQFF.

This clonotype was detected a few times. This chain uses TRBV29-1 with TRBJ2-1; D gene ambiguous. There are 15 residues in the CDR3. Germline V CDR1 and CDR2: SQVTM, ANQGSEA. V gave up 3 bases and J gave up 0 bases, with 12 bases separating them. CDR3 in amino acids: CSVEPTYSSYNEQFF. DNA for the CDR3: TGCAGCGTTGAGCCTACTTATAGCTCCTACAATGAGCAGTTCTTC.

The chain combines TRBV24-1 with TRBJ2-1, with 7 nucleotides matching TRBD2. Matching the DNA end better, TRBJ2-7 makes the J call doubtful. CDR3 length: 11 residues. CDR1 KGHDR and CDR2 SFDVKD come from the germline V gene. CDR3 DNA: TGTGCCGTCGGGAGGCACAATGAGCAGTACTTC. The encoded protein is CAVGRHNEQYF.